Listed below are T cell receptor beta chains from one sample, sequenced in a study of control samples from healthy donors and cancer patients. Sequencing used immunoSEQ multiplex PCR; TCRdb keeps in-frame clones, though not all of them. Here the sample spans 150,000 to 180,000 clones, roughly 94% being singletons. The specimen was blood. These receptors came from a man aged 35 to 55 in good health. CDR3s include the opening cysteine and the closing phenylalanine or tryptophan. The order of the fields is clone size, V gene, D gene, J gene, CDR3 protein, CDR3 DNA. A D gene is named only where the DNA matches it firmly. Clone size is shown for a subset of rows, as once, few, many or a class of expanded clone.

>NA|TRBV2|NA|TRBJ2-2
CASSEVAGRAGELFF
TGTGCCAGCAGTGAAGTAGCCGGTAGGGCCGGGGAGCTGTTTTTT
>NA|TRBV6-1|NA|TRBJ2-7
CASSEVRTKSYEQYF
TGTGCCAGCAGTGAAGTGAGGACCAAATCCTACGAGCAGTACTTC
>once|TRBV7-9|TRBD1|TRBJ1-2
CASSLGRGRDGYTF
TGTGCCAGCAGCTTAGGGAGGGGGCGCGATGGCTACACCTTC
>NA|TRBV5-1|NA|TRBJ1-1
CASSLGRGPNTEAFF
TGCGCCAGCAGCTTGGGCAGGGGCCCTAACACTGAAGCTTTCTTT
>NA|TRBV7-6|TRBD1|TRBJ1-2
CASSPPGQGDYGYTF
TGTGCCAGCAGCCCTCCGGGACAGGGGGACTATGGCTACACCTTC
>once|TRBV7-9|TRBD1|TRBJ2-1
CASSSPGQGTGEQFF
TGTGCCAGCAGCTCCCCGGGACAGGGTACCGGTGAGCAGTTCTTC
>NA|TRBV9|NA|TRBJ1-1
CASSVGYTEAFF
TGTGCCAGCAGCGTCGGATACACTGAAGCTTTCTTT
>NA|TRBV6-5|TRBD1|TRBJ1-4
CASSYSGGAGEKLFF
TGTGCCAGCAGTTACTCAGGGGGCGCGGGTGAAAAACTGTTTTTT
>NA|TRBV7-9|NA|TRBJ1-2
CASSLQGGTYGYTF
TGTGCCAGCAGCCTACAGGGAGGAACCTATGGCTACACCTTC
>NA|TRBV21-1|NA|TRBJ2-1
CASSKGQDNEQFF
TGTGCCAGCAGCAAAGGACAGGACAATGAGCAGTTCTTC
>once|TRBV4-1|NA|TRBJ1-1
CASSQDRGNTEAFF
TGCGCCAGCAGCCAAGACAGGGGGAACACTGAAGCTTTCTTT
>NA|TRBV9|NA|TRBJ2-2
CASSFYDRPNTGELFF
TGTGCCAGCAGCTTCTACGACAGACCAAACACCGGGGAGCTGTTTTTT
>NA|TRBV19|NA|TRBJ1-6
CASRDSYNSPLHF
TGTGCCAGTAGGGACAGCTATAATTCACCCCTCCACTTT
>once|TRBV5-1|TRBD1|TRBJ1-1
CASRRTGGTEAFF
TGCGCCAGCAGACGGACAGGTGGAACTGAAGCTTTCTTT
>NA|TRBV9|NA|TRBJ2-7
CASSVVTGAEQYF
TGTGCCAGCAGCGTAGTAACAGGCGCCGAGCAGTACTTC
>NA|TRBV12-3/TRBV12-4|NA|TRBJ2-2
CANQGGNTGELFF
TGTGCCAACCAGGGAGGGAACACCGGGGAGCTGTTTTTT
>NA|TRBV7-2|NA|TRBJ2-7
CASSFDLWGSYEQYF
TGTGCCAGCAGCTTTGATCTATGGGGCTCCTACGAGCAGTACTTC
>few|TRBV28|NA|TRBJ1-5
CASTLFRGQPQHF
TGTGCCAGCACCCTATTTAGGGGGCAGCCCCAGCATTTT
>NA|TRBV6-5|NA|TRBJ1-1
CASSFLPRGGAEAFF
TGTGCCAGCAGTTTCCTCCCCCGGGGGGGGGCTGAAGCTTTCTTT
>NA|TRBV6-2/TRBV6-3|NA|TRBJ1-1
CASSYWPVSGTSFF
TGTGCCAGCAGTTACTGGCCGGTGTCGGGGACGTCTTTCTTT
>NA|TRBV28|NA|TRBJ2-7
CASGSAGEGSYEQYF
TGTGCCAGCGGTTCTGCAGGGGAGGGATCCTACGAGCAGTACTTC
>NA|TRBV19|NA|TRBJ1-1
CASSIEGRINTEAFF
TGTGCCAGTAGTATAGAGGGCCGGATAAACACTGAAGCTTTCTTT
>NA|TRBV6-2/TRBV6-3|NA|TRBJ1-2
CASSYQWAYGYTF
TGTGCCAGCAGTTACCAGTGGGCCTATGGCTACACCTTC
>NA|TRBV24-1|NA|TRBJ2-6
CATSELLRSGANVLTF
TGTGCCACCAGTGAGCTCCTACGGTCTGGGGCCAACGTCCTGACTTTC
>NA|TRBV7-2|TRBD2|TRBJ2-3
CASSSKLSAGHTDTQYF
TGTGCCAGCAGCTCAAAACTCTCAGCGGGGCACACAGATACGCAGTATTTT
>NA|TRBV7-9|TRBD1|TRBJ1-4
CASSSRGRTGWDEKLFF
TGTGCCAGCAGCTCGAGGGGGCGGACAGGGTGGGATGAAAAACTGTTTTTT
>NA|TRBV15|NA|TRBJ1-2
CATSSPGHHGYTF
TGTGCCACCAGTAGCCCGGGACACCATGGCTACACCTTC
>NA|TRBV11-3|NA|TRBJ1-1
CASSFDGLAEAFF
TGTGCCAGCAGCTTTGATGGTTTGGCTGAAGCTTTCTTT
>NA|TRBV19|NA|TRBJ1-2
CATRPPGNGGYTF
TGTGCCACCCGCCCCCCAGGGAATGGCGGCTACACCTTC